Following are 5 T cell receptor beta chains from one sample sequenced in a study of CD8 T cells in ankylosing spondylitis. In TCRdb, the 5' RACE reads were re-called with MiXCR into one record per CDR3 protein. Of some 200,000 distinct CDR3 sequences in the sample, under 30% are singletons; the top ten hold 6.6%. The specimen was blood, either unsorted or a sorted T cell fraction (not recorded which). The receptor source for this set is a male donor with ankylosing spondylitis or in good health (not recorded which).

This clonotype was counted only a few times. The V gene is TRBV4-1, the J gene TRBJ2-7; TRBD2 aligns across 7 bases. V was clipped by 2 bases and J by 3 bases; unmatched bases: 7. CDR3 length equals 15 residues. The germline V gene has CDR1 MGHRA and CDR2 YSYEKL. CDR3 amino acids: CASSQFAGELYEQYF. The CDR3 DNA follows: TGCGCCAGCAGCCAATTCGCGGGAGAACTCTACGAGCAGTACTTC.

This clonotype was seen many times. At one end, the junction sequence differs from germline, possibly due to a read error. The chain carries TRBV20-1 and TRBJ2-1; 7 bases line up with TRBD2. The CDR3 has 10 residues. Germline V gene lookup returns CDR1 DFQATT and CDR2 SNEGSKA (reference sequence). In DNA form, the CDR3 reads TGCAGTGCCAGAGCGGGACTTCAGTTCTTC. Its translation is CSARAGLQFF.

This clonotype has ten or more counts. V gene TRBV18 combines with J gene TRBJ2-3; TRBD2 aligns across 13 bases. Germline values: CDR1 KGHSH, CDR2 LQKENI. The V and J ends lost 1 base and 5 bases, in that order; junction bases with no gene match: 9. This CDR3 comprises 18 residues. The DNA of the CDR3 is TGTGCCAGCTCACCACAAGCTACTAGCGGGAGGGATGGAGATACGCAGTATTTT. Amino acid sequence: CASSPQATSGRDGDTQYF.

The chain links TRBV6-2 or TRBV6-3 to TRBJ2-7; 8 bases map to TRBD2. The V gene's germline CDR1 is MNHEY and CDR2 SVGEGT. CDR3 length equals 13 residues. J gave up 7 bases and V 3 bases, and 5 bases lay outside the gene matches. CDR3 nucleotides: TGTGCCAGCAGTTATGCTGCGGGAGGTGAGCAGTACTTC. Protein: CASSYAAGGEQYF.

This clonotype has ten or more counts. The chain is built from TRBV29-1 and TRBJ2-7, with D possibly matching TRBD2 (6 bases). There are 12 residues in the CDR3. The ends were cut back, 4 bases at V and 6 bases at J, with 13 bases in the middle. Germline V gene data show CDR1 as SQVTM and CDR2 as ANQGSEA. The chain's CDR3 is CSVGRVGGEQYF. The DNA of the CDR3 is TGCAGCGTTGGGAGGGTAGGCGGCGAGCAGTACTTC.